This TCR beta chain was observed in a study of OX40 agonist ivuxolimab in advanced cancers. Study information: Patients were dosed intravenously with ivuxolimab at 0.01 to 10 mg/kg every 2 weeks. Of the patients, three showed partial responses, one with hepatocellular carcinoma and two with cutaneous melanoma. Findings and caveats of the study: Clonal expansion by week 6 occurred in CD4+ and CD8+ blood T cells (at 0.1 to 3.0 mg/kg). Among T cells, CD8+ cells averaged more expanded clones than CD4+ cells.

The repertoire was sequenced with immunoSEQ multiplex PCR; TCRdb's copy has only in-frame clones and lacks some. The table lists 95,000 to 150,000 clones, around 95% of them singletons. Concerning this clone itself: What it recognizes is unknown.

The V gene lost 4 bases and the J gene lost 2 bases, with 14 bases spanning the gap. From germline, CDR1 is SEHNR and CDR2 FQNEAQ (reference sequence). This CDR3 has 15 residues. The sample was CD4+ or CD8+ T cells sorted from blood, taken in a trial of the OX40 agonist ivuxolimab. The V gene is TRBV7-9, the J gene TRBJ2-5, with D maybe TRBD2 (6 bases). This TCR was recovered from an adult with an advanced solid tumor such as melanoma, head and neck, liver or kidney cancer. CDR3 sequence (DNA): TGTGCCAGCAGCTCCCCCGGGAGCTTACAAGAGACCCAGTACTTC. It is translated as CASSSPGSLQETQYF. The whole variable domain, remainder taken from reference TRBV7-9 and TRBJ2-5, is DTGVSQNPRHKITKRGQNVTFRCDPISEHNRLYWYRQTLGQGPEFLTYFQNEAQLEKSRLLSDRFSAERPKGSFSTLEIQRTEQGDSAMYLCASSSPGSLQETQYFGPGTRLLVL.